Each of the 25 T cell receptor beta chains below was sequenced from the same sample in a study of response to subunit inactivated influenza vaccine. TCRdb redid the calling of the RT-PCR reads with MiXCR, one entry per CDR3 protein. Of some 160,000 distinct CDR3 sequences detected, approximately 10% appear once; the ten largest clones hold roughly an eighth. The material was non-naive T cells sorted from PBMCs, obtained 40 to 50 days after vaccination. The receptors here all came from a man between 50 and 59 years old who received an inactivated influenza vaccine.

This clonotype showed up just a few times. DNA of the CDR3: TGTGCCAGCAGCGCAGGGACAGCAAGAAGCAATCAGCCCCAGCATTTT. Its translation: CASSAGTARSNQPQHF. This chain links TRBV7-2 with TRBJ1-5; 7 bases fit TRBD1. Germline CDR1 and CDR2: SGHTA and FQGNSA. V trimming: 5 bases; J trimming: 1 base; junction bases outside the gene matches: 8. The CDR3 contains 16 residues.

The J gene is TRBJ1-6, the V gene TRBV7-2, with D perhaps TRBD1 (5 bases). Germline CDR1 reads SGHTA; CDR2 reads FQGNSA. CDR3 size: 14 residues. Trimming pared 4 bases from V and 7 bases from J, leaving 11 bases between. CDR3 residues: CASSSPQGNSPLHF. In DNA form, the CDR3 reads TGTGCCAGCAGCTCGCCTCAGGGAAATTCACCCCTCCACTTT.

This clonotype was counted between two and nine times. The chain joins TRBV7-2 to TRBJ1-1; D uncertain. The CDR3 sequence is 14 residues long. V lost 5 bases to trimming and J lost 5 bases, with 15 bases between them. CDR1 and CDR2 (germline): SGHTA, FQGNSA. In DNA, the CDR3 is TGTGCCAGCAGCCCAAAACTGCACATTACTGAAGCTTTCTTT. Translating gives CASSPKLHITEAFF.

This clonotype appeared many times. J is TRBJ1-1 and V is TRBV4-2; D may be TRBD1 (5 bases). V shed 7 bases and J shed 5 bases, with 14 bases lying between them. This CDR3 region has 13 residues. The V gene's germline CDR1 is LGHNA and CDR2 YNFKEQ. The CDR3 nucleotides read TGTGCCAGCACCTGGCAGGGCCGGACTGAAGCTTTCTTT. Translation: CASTWQGRTEAFF.

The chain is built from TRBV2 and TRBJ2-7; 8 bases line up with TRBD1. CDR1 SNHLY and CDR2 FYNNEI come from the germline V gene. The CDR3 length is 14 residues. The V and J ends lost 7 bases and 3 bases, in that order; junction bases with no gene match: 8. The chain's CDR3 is CASTSGTGNYEQYF. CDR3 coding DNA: TGTGCCAGCACCTCCGGGACAGGTAACTACGAGCAGTACTTC.

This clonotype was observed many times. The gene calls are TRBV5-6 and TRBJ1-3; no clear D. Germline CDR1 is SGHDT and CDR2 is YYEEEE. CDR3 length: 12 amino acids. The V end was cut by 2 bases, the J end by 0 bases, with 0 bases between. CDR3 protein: CASSFSGNTIYF. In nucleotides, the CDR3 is TGTGCCAGCAGCTTCTCTGGAAACACCATATATTTT. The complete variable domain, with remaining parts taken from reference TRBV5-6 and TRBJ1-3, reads DAGVTQSPTHLIKTRGQQVTLRCSPKSGHDTVSWYQQALGQGPQFIFQYYEEEERQRGNFPDRFSGHQFPNYSSELNVNALLLGDSALYLCASSFSGNTIYFGEGSWLTVV.

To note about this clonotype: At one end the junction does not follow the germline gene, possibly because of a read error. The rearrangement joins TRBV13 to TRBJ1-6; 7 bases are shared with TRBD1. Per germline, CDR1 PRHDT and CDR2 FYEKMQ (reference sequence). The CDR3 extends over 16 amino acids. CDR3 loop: CASSLKVGQGVSPLLF. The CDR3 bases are TGTGCCAGCAGCTTAAAGGTGGGGCAGGGGGTCTCACCCCTCCTCTTT. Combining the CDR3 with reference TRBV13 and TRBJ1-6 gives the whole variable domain AAGVIQSPRHLIKEKRETATLKCYPIPRHDTVYWYQQGPGQDPQFLISFYEKMQSDKGSIPDRFSAQQFSDYHSELNMSSLELGDSALYFCASSLKVGQGVSPLLFGNGTRLTVT.

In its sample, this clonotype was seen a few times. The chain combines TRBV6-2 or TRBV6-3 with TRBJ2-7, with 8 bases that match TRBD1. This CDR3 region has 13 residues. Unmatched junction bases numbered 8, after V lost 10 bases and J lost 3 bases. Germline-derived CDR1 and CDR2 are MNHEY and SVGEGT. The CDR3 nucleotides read TGTGCCATTGCACCGGGACAGGTCTACGAGCAGTACTTC. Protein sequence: CAIAPGQVYEQYF.

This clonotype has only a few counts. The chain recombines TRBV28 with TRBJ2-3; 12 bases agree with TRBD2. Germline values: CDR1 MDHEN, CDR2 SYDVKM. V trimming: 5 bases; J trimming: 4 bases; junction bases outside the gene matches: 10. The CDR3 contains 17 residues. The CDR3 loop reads CASSLAGGPRGADTQYF. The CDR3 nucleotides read TGTGCCAGCAGTCTAGCGGGAGGGCCGAGGGGGGCAGATACGCAGTATTTT.

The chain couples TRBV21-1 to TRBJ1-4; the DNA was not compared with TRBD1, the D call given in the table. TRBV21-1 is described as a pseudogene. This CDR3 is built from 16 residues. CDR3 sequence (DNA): TGTGCCAGCAGCTCACAGCCGGGACCGAAGAATGAAAAACTGTTTTTT. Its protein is CASSSQPGPKNEKLFF.

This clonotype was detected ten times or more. Here the CDR3 DNA reads TGTGCCAGCAGCGTGGGGACTAGGGGCAGCGAGCAGTACTTC. Its translation: CASSVGTRGSEQYF. The chain couples TRBV9 to TRBJ2-7, with 8 bases lining up with TRBD2. The CDR3 is 14 residues long. Unmatched junction bases numbered 7, after V lost 2 bases and J lost 6 bases. The germline V gene encodes CDR1 SGDLS and CDR2 YYNGEE.

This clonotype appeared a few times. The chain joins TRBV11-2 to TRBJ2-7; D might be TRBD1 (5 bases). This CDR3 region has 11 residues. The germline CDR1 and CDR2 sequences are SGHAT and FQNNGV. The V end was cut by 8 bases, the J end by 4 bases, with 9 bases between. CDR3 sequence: CASGAGYEQYF. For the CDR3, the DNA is TGTGCCAGCGGGGCTGGGTACGAGCAGTACTTC.

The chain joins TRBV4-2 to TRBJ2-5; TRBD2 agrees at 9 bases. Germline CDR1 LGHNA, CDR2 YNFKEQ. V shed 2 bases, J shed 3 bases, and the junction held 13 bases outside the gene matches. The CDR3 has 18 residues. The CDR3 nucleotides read TGTGCCAGCAGCCAAAGGGCAGGATCTGCGGGAGGGGAAGAGACCCAGTACTTC. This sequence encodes CASSQRAGSAGGEETQYF.

CDR3 amino acids: CASSGAGTGEETQYF. CDR3 nucleotide sequence: TGTGCCAGCAGCGGGGCCGGGACAGGGGAAGAGACCCAGTACTTC. V and J are TRBV11-2 and TRBJ2-5; 10 bases match TRBD1. This CDR3 contains 15 residues. The V gene's germline CDR1 is SGHAT and CDR2 FQNNGV. The ends lost 5 bases at V and 3 bases at J; junction bases unmatched: 6.

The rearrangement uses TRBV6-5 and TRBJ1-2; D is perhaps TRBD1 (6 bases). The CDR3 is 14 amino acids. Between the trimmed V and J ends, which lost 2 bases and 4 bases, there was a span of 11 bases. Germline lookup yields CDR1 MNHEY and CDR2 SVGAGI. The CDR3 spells CASSYAGVGYGYTF. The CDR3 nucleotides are TGTGCCAGCAGTTACGCAGGGGTTGGCTATGGCTACACCTTC.

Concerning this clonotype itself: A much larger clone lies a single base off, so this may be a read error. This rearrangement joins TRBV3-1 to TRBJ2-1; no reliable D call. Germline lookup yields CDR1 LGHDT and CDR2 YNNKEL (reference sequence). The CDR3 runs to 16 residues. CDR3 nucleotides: TGTGTCAGCAGCCAAGACGGGCTGAGCTCCTACAATGAGCAGTTCTTC. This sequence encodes CVSSQDGLSSYNEQFF.

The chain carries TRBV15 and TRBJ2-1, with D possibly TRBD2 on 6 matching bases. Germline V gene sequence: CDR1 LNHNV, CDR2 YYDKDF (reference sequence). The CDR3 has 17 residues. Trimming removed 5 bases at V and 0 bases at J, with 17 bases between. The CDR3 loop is CATSPVVAESSYNEQFF. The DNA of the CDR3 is TGTGCCACCAGCCCCGTGGTAGCGGAGAGCTCCTACAATGAGCAGTTCTTC. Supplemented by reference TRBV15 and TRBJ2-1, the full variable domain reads DAMVIQNPRYQVTQFGKPVTLSCSQTLNHNVMYWYQQKSSQAPKLLFHYYDKDFNNEADTPDNFQSRRPNTSFCFLDIRSPGLGDTAMYLCATSPVVAESSYNEQFFGPGTRLTVL.

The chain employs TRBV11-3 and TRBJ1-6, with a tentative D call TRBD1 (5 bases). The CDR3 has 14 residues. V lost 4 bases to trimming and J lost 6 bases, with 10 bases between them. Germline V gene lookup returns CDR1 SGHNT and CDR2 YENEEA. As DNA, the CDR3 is TGTGCCAGCAGCTCCGGACAAATTAATTCACCCCTCCACTTT. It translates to CASSSGQINSPLHF. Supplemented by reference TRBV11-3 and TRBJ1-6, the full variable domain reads EAGVVQSPRYKIIEKKQPVAFWCNPISGHNTLYWYLQNLGQGPELLIRYENEEAVDDSQLPKDRFSAERLKGVDSTLKIQPAELGDSAVYLCASSSGQINSPLHFGNGTRLTVT.

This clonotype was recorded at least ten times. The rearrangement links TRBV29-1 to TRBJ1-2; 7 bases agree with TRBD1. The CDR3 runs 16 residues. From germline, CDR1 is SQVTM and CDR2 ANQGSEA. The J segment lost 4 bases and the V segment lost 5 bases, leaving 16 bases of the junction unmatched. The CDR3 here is CSVLNRAGGGGYGYTF. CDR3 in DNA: TGCAGCGTTCTGAACAGGGCAGGGGGAGGGGGCTATGGCTACACCTTC.

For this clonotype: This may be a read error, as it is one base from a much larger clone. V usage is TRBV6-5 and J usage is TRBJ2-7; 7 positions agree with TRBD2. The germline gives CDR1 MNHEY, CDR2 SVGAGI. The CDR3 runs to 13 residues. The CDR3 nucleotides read TGTGCCGGCAGTTACGTGGGGGGGAGCGAGCAGTACTTC. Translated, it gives CAGSYVGGSEQYF.

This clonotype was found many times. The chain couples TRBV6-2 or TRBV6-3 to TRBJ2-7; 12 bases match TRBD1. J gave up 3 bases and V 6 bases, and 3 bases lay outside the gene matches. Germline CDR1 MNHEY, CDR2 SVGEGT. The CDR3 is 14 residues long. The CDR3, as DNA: TGTGCCAGCAGGGGACAGGGGGCCCGCTACGAGCAGTACTTC. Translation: CASRGQGARYEQYF.

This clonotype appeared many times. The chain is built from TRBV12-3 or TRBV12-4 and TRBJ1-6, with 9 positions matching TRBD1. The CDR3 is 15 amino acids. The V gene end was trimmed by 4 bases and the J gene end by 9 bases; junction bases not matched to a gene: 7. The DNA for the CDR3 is TGTGCCAGCAGTTCCGGGACAGGGAATCGTTCACCCCTCCACTTT. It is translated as CASSSGTGNRSPLHF.

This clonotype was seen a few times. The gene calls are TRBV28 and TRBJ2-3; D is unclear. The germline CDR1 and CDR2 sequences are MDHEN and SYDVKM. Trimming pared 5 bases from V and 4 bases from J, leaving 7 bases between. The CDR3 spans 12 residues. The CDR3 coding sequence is TGTGCCAGCAGTCCGCTAGCAGATACGCAGTATTTT. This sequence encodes CASSPLADTQYF.

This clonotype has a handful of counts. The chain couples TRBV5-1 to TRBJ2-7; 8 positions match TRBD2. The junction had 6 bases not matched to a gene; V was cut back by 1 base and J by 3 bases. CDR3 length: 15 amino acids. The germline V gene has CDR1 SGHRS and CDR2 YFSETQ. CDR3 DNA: TGCGCCAGCAGCTTGCATAGCGGGGAGGGCTACGAGCAGTACTTC. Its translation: CASSLHSGEGYEQYF.

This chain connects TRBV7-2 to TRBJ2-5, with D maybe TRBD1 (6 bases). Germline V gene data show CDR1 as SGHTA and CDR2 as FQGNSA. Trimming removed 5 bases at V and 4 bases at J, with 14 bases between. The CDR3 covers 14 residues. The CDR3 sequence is CASSTGQAPETQYF. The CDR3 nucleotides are TGTGCCAGCAGCACGGGACAAGCGCCAGAGACCCAGTACTTC.